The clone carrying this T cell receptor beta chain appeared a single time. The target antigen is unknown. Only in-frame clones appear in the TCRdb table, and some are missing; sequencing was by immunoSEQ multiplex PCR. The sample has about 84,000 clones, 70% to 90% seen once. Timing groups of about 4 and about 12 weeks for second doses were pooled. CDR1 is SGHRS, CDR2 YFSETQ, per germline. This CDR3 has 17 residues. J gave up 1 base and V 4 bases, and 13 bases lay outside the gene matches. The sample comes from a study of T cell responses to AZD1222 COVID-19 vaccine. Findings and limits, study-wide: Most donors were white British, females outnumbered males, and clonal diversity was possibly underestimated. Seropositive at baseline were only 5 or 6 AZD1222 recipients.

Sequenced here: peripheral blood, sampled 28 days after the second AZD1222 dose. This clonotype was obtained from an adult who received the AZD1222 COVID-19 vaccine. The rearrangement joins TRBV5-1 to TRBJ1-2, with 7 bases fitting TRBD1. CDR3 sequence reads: CASSPTAGTASNYGYTF. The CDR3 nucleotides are TGCGCCAGCAGCCCGACCGCCGGGACAGCAAGTAACTATGGCTACACCTTC.